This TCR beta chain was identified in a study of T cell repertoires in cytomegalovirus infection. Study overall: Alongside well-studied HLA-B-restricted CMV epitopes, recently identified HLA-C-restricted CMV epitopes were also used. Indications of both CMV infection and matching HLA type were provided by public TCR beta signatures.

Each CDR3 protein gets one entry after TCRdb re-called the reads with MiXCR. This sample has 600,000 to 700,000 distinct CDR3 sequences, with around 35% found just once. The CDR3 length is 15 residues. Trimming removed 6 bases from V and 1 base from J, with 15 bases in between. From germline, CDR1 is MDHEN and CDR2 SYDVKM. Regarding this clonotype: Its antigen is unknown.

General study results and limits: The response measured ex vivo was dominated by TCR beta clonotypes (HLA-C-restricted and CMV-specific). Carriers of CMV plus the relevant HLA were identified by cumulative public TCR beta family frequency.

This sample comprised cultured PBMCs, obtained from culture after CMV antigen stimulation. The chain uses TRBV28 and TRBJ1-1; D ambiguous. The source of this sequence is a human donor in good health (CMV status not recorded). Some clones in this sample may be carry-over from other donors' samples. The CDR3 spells CASRTRTPQNTEAFF. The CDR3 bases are TGTGCCAGCAGGACTCGAACACCTCAGAACACTGAAGCTTTCTTT.